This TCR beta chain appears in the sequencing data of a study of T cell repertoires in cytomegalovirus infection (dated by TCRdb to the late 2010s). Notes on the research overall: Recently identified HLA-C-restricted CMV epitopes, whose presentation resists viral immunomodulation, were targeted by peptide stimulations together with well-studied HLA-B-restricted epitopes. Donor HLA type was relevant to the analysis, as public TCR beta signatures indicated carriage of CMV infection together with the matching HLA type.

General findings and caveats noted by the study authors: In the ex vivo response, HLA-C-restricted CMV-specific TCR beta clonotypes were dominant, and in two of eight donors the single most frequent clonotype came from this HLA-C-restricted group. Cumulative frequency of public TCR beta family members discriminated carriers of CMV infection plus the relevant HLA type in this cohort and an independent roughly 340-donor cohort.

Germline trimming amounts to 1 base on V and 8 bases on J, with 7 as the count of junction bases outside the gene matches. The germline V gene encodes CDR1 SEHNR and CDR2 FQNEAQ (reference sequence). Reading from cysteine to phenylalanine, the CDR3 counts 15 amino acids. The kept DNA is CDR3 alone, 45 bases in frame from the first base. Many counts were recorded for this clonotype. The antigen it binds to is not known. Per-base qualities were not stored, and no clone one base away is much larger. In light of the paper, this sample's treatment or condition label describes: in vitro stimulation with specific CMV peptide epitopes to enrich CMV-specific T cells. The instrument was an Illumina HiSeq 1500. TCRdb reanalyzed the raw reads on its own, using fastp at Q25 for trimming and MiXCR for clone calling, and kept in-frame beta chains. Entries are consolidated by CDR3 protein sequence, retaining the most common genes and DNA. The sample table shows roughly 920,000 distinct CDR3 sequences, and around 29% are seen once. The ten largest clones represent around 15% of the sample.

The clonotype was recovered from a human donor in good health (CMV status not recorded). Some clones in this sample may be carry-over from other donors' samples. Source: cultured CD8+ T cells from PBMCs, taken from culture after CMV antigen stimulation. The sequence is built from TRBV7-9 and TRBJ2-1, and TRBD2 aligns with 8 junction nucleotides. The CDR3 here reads CASSLDLSGEDEQFF. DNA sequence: TGTGCCAGCAGCTTAGATCTTAGCGGGGAGGATGAGCAGTTCTTC.